This TCR beta chain was identified in a study of blood T cell repertoires in COVID-19. Background on the study: Sites across the United States, Italy and Spain contributed samples from acute and convalescent COVID-19.

In the authors' workflow: How many nucleated cells were present was estimated from reference gene primer amplification. Some clones are missing from TCRdb's copy, which holds only in-frame ones; the method was immunoSEQ multiplex PCR. The V and J calls and the clone size are those of that table, but D and trimming were determined from the DNA. The sample has roughly 260,000 clones, about four fifths seen once. Germline V gives CDR1 SNHLY, CDR2 FYNNEI. V trimming: 6 bases; J trimming: 0 bases; junction bases outside the gene matches: 11. CDR3 length: 16 amino acids. The sample was peripheral blood. This clonotype was obtained from a young woman with acute or convalescent COVID-19. The genes are TRBV2 and TRBJ2-7, with 7 positions matching TRBD1. The CDR3 spells CASSGDRALYSYEQYF. CDR3 DNA: TGTGCCAGCAGCGGAGACAGGGCCCTTTACTCCTACGAGCAGTACTTC.